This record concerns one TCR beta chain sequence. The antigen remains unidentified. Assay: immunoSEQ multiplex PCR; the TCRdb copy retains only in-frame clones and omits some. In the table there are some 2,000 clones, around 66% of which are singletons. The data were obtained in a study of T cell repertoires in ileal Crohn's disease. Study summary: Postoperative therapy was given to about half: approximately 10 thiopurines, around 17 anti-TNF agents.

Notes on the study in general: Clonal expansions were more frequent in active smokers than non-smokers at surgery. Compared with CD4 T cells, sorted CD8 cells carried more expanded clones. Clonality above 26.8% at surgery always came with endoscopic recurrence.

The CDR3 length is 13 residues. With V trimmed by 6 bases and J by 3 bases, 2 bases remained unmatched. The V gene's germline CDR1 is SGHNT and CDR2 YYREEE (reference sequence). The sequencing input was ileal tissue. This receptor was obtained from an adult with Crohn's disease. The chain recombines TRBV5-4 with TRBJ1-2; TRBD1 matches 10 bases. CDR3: CASNGQGDYGYTF. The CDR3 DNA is TGTGCCAGCAACGGACAGGGGGACTATGGCTACACCTTC.